The clone carrying this T cell receptor beta chain was seen just once. Its antigen remains unknown. 5'RACE primed from the constant segment yielded TCR alpha and TCR beta cDNA libraries bearing sample barcodes and UMIs. Each CDR3 protein is one row after TCRdb ran MiXCR on the 5' RACE reads. The data show around 510,000 distinct CDR3 sequences, about a fifth seen once. These data are taken from a study of T-cell memory formation after mild COVID-19. Broader study findings: Clonal second-wave expansions that peaked on day 37 had unconfirmed SARS-CoV-2 specificity. CD4+ clones that contracted lay mainly in CM and EM; CD8+ ones lay in EMRA. Cross-reactive memory seemingly joined, as some responding clones were found in pre-infection memory.

The receptor comes from an adult woman who had mild COVID-19 (a few samples of this study predate the infection). Cell type and time point are not known. The sequencing sample was made of PBMCs or a T cell subset sorted from them (not recorded which).

The CDR3 protein is CASTPDRRGKGSEAFF. The CDR3 DNA reads as TGTGCCAGCACCCCAGACAGGCGGGGAAAGGGGTCTGAAGCTTTCTTT. The chain has TRBV6-5 and TRBJ1-1, with D possibly being TRBD1 (6 bases). The germline V and J ends were trimmed by 7 bases and 6 bases, with 24 bases remaining between them. CDR1 and CDR2 from the germline V gene are MNHEY and SVGAGI. The CDR3 loop spans 16 amino acids.